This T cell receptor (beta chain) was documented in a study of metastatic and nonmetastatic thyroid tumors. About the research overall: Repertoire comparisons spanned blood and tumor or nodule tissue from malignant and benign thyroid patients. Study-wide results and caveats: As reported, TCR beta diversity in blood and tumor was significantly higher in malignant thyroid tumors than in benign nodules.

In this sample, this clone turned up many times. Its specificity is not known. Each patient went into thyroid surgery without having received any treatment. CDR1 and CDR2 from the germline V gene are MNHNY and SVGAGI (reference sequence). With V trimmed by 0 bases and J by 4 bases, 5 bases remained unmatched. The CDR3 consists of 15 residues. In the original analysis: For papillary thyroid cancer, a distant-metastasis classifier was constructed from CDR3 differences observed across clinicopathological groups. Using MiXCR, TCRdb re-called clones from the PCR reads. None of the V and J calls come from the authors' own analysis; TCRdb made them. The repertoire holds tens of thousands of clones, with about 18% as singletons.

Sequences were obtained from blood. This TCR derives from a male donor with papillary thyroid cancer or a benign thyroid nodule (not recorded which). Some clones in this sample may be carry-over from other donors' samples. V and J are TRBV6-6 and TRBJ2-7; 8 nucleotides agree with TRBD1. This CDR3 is CASSYSRTGTYEQYF. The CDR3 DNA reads TGTGCCAGCAGTTACTCGAGGACAGGGACTTACGAGCAGTACTTC.